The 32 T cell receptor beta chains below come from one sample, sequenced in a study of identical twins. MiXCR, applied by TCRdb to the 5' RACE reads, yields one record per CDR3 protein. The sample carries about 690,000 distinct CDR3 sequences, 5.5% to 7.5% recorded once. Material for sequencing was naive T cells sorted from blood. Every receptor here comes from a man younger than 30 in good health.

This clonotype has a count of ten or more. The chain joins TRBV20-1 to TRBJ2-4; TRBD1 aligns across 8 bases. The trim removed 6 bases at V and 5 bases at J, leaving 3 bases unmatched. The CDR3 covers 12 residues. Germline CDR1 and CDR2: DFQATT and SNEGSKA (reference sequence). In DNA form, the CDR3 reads TGCAGTGCGACGGGACAGGAAAACATTCAGTACTTC. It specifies CSATGQENIQYF.

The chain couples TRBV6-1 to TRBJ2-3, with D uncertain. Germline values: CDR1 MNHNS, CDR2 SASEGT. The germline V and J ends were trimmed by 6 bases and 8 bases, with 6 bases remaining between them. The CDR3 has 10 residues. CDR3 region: CASRDGTQYF. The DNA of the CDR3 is TGTGCCAGCAGGGATGGTACGCAGTATTTT.

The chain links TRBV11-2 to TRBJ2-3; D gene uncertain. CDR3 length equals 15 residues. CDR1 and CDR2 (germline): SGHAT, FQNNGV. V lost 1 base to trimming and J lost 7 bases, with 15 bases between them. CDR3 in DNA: TGTGCCAGCAGCTTAGTGAAGTCTAGGGCACATACGCAGTATTTT. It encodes CASSLVKSRAHTQYF.

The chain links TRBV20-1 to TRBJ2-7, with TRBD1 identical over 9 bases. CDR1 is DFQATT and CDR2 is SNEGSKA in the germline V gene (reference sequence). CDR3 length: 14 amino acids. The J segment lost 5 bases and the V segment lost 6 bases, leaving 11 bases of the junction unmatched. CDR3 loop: CSAIRQGGAHEQYF. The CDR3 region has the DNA TGCAGTGCCATCCGACAGGGGGGTGCCCACGAGCAGTACTTC.

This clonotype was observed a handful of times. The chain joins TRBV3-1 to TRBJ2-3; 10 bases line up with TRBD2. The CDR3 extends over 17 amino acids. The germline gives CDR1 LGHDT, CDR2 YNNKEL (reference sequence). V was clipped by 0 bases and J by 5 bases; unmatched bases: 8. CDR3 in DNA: TGTGCCAGCAGCCAAGATAGGGCTAGCGGGGGAAGAGATACGCAGTATTTT. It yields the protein CASSQDRASGGRDTQYF.

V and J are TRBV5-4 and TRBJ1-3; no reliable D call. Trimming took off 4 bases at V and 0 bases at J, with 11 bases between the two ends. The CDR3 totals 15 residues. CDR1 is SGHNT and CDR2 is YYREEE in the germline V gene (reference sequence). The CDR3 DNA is TGTGCCAGCAGCGTGAGAACAGCCTCTGGAAACACCATATATTTT. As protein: CASSVRTASGNTIYF. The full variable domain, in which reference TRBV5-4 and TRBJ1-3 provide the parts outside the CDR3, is ETGVTQSPTHLIKTRGQQVTLRCSSQSGHNTVSWYQQALGQGPQFIFQYYREEENGRGNFPPRFSGLQFPNYSSELNVNALELDDSALYLCASSVRTASGNTIYFGEGSWLTVV.

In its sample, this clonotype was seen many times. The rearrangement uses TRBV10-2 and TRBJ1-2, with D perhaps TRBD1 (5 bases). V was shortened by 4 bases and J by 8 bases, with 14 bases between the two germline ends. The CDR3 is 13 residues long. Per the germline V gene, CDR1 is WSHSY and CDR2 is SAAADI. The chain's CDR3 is CASSVKTSGGYTF. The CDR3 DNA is TGCGCCAGCAGTGTTAAGACTTCAGGGGGCTACACCTTC.

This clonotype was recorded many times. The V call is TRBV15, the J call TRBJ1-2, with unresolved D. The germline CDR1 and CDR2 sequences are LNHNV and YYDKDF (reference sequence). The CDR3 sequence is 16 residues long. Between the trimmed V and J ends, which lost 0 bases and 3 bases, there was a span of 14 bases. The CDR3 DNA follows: TGTGCCACCAGCAGAGATTTCGGCAGACAATACTATGGCTACACCTTC. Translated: CATSRDFGRQYYGYTF.

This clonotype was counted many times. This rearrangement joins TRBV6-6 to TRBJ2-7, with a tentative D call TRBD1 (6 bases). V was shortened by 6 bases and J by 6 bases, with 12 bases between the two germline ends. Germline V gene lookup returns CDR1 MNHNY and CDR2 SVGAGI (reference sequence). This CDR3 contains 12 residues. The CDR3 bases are TGTGCCAGCAGCCAAGGGGGATCCGAGCAGTACGTC. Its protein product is CASSQGGSEQYV.

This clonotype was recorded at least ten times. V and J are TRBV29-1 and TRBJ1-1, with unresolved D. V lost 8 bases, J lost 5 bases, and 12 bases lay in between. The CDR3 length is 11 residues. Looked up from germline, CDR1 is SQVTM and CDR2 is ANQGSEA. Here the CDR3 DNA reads TGCAGCCCGACCCCAGGAACTGAAGCTTTCTTT. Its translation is CSPTPGTEAFF. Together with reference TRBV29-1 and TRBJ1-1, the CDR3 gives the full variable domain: SAVISQKPSRDICQRGTSLTIQCQVDSQVTMMFWYRQQPGQSLTLIATANQGSEATYESGFVIDKFPISRPNLTFSTLTVSNMSPEDSSIYLCSPTPGTEAFFGQGTRLTVV.

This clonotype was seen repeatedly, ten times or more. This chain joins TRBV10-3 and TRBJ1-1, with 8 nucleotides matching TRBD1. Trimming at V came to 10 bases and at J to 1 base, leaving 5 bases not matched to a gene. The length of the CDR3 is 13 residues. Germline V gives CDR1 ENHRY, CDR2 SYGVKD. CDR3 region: CATAGQGNTEAFF. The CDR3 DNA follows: TGTGCCACCGCCGGACAGGGGAACACTGAAGCTTTCTTT.

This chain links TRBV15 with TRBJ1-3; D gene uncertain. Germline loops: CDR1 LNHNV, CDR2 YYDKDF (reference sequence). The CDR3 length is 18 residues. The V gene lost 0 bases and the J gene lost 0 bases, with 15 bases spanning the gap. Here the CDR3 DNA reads TGTGCCACCAGCAGAGATCCCTGGGATGCCGACTCTGGAAACACCATATATTTT. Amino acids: CATSRDPWDADSGNTIYF.

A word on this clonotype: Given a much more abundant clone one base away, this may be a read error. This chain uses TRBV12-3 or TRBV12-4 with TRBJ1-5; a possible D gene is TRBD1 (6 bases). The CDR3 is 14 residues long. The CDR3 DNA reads TGTGCCAGCAGTTCCCACAGGGTACGTCAGCCCAAGCATTTT. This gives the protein CASSSHRVRQPKHF.

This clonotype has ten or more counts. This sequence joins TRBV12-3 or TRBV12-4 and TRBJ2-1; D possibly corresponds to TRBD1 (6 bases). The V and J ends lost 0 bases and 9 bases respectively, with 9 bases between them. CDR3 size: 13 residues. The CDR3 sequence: CASSLAQGTEQFF. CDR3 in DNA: TGTGCCAGCAGTTTAGCGCAGGGGACTGAGCAGTTCTTC.

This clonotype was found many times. The CDR3 coding sequence is TGCAGTGCTATCACAGGGGTTAGCTCCTACAATGAGCAGTTCTTC. Translated, it gives CSAITGVSSYNEQFF. This rearrangement joins TRBV20-1 to TRBJ2-1; 7 nucleotides align to TRBD1. CDR3 length: 15 residues. CDR1 is DFQATT and CDR2 is SNEGSKA in the germline V gene (reference sequence). The trim removed 4 bases at V and 0 bases at J, leaving 6 bases unmatched.

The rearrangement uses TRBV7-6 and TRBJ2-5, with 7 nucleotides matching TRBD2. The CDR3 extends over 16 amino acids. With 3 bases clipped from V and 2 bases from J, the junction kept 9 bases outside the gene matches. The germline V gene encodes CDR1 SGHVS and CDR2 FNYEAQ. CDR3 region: CASSFLGRASQETQYF. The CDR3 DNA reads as TGTGCCAGCAGCTTTTTAGGGAGGGCCTCTCAAGAGACCCAGTACTTC.

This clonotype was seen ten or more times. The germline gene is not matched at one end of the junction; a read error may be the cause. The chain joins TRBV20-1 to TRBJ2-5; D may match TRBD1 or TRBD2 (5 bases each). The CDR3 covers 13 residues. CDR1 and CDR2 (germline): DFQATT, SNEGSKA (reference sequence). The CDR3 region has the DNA TGCAGTGCTAGGAGCTCTGAGGATGGGACCCGGTACTTC. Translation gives CSARSSEDGTRYF.

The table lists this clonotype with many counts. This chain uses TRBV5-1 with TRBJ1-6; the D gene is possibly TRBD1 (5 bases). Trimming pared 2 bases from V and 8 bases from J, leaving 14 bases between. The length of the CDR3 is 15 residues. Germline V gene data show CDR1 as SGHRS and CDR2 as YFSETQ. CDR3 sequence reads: CASSFLGHVDSPLHF. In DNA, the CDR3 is TGCGCCAGCAGCTTCCTAGGACACGTTGATTCACCCCTCCACTTT. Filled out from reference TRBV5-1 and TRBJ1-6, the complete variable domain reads KAGVTQTPRYLIKTRGQQVTLSCSPISGHRSVSWYQQTPGQGLQFLFEYFSETQRNKGNFPGRFSGRQFSNSRSEMNVSTLELGDSALYLCASSFLGHVDSPLHFGNGTRLTVT.

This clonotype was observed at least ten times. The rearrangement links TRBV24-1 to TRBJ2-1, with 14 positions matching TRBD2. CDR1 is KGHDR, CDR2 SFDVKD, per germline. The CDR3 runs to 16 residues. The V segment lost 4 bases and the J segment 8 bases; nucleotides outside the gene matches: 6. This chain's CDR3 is CATSDRGLAGDYEQFF. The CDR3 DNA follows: TGTGCCACCAGTGACCGGGGACTAGCGGGGGACTATGAGCAGTTCTTC.

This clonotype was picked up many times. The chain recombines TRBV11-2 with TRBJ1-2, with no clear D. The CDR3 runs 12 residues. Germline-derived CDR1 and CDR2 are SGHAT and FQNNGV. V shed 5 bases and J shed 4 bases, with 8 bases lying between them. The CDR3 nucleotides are TGTGCCAGCAGCACGGGAGCCTATGGCTACACCTTC. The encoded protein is CASSTGAYGYTF.

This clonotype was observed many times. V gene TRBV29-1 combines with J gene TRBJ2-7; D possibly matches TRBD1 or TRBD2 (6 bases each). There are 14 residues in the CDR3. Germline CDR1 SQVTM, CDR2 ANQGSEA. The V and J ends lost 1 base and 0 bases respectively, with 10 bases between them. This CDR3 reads CSVEGGAFSYEQYF. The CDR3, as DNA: TGCAGCGTTGAAGGGGGGGCTTTCTCCTACGAGCAGTACTTC.

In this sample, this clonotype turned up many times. In DNA, the CDR3 is TGCAGTGCTAGTCCCGGGGCTAGCGGGGGCTACGAGCAGTACTTC. Residues: CSASPGASGGYEQYF. The chain uses TRBV20-1 and TRBJ2-7; TRBD2 agrees at 10 bases. The V and J ends lost 3 bases and 3 bases, in that order; junction bases with no gene match: 8. The length of the CDR3 is 15 residues. The germline V gene encodes CDR1 DFQATT and CDR2 SNEGSKA (reference sequence).

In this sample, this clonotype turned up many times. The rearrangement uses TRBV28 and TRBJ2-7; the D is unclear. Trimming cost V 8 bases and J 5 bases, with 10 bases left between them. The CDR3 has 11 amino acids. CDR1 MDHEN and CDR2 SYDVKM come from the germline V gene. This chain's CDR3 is CASLNQNEQYF. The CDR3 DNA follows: TGTGCCAGCCTCAATCAGAACGAGCAGTACTTC.

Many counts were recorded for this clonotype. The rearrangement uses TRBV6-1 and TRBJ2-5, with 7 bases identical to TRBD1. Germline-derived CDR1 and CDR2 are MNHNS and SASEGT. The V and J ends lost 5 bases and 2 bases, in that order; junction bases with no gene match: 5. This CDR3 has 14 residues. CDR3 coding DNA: TGTGCCAGCAGTACAGGGGTTAGGCAAGAGACCCAGTACTTC. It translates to CASSTGVRQETQYF.

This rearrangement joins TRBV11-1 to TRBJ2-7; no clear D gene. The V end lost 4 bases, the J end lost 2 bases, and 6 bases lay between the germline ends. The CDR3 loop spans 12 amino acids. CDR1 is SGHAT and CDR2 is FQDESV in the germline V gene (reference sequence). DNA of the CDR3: TGTGCCAGCAGCTGGGTAGCCTACGAGCAGTACTTC. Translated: CASSWVAYEQYF.

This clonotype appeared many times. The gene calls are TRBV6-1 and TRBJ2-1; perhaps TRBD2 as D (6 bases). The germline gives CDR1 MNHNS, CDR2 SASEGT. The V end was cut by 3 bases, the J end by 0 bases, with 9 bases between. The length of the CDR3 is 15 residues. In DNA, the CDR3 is TGTGCCAGCAGTGAGGAGGGCCTCTCCTACAATGAGCAGTTCTTC. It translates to CASSEEGLSYNEQFF.

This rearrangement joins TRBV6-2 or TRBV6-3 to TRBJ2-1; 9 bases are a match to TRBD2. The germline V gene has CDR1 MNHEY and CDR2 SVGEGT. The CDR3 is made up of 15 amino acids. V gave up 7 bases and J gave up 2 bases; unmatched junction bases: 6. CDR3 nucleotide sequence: TGTGCCAGCAACCCTCTAGCGGGGCCCTACAATGAGCAGTTCTTC. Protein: CASNPLAGPYNEQFF.

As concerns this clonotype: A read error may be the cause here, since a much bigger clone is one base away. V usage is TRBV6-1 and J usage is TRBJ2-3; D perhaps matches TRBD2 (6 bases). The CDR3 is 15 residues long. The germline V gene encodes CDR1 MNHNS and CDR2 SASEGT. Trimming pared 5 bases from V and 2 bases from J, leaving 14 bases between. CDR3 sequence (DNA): TGTGCCAGCAGTCGACTAGTGGGGGACACAGATACGCAGTATTTT. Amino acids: CASSRLVGDTDTQYF.

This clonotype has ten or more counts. The CDR3 DNA reads TGCAGTGCTAGGAGGGGAGGTCAGCCCCAGCATTTT. This sequence encodes CSARRGGQPQHF. The chain links TRBV20-1 to TRBJ1-5, with D maybe TRBD1 (5 bases). This CDR3 contains 12 residues. The ends were cut back, 3 bases at V and 6 bases at J, with 9 bases in the middle. From germline, CDR1 is DFQATT and CDR2 SNEGSKA (reference sequence).

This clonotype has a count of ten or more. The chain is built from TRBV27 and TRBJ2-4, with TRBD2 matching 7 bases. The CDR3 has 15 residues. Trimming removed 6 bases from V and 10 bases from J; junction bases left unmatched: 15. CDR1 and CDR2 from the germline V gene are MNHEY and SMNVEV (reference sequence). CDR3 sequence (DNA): TGTGCCAGCAGCCCCCGACTCGGGACTAATATAATTCAGTACTTC. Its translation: CASSPRLGTNIIQYF.

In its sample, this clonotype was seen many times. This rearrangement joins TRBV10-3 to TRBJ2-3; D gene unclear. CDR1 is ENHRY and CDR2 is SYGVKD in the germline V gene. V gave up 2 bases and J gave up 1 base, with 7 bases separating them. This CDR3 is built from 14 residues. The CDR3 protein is CAISERAGTDTQYF. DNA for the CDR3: TGTGCCATCAGTGAGAGGGCCGGCACAGATACGCAGTATTTT.

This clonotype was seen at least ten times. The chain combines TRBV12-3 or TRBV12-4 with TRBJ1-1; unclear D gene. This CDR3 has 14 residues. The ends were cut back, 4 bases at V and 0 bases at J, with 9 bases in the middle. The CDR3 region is CASSSVQMNTEAFF. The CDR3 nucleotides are TGTGCCAGCAGTTCCGTCCAGATGAACACTGAAGCTTTCTTT.